This T cell receptor (beta chain) was captured by sequencing in a study of T cell changes during pregnancy in multiple sclerosis. The length of the CDR3 is 16 residues. Per the germline V gene, CDR1 is PRHDT and CDR2 is FYEKMQ (reference sequence). Trimming took 5 bases from V and 4 from J; bases not matched to a gene: 7. TCRdb's table, derived via immunoSEQ multiplex PCR, lists solely in-frame clones and lacks some. The repertoire holds around 60,000 clones, over 75% seen once, with around 1.6% in the top ten. This material consisted of peripheral blood, taken in the first trimester of pregnancy. The receptor was isolated from a female donor with multiple sclerosis, enrolled in a pregnancy study. This rearrangement joins TRBV13 to TRBJ2-1; 11 bases agree with TRBD2. In DNA, the CDR3 is TGTGCCAGCAGCCCTCGACTAGCGGGGAATTACAATGAGCAGTTCTTC. Translation gives CASSPRLAGNYNEQFF.